The clone carrying this TCR beta chain was detected a few times. The sample is drawn from a study of CD8 T cells in ankylosing spondylitis. TCRdb analysed the 5' RACE reads with MiXCR anew, one entry per CDR3 protein. The sample consists of 150,000 to 250,000 distinct CDR3 sequences, roughly 13% of them appearing once. Sequences were obtained from blood, either unsorted or a sorted T cell fraction (not recorded which). The origin of this receptor is a male donor with ankylosing spondylitis or in good health (not recorded which).

The CDR3 nucleotides read TGCAGTGCTATTAGCGGGAGCTCCTACAATGAGCAGTTCTTC. Protein product: CSAISGSSYNEQFF. The chain carries TRBV20-1 and TRBJ2-1, with 9 bases aligning to TRBD2. CDR1 and CDR2 (germline): DFQATT, SNEGSKA (reference sequence). V lost 4 bases, J lost 0 bases, and 1 base stayed unmatched. This CDR3 region has 14 residues.